The present T cell receptor (beta chain) was sequenced within a study of blood T cell repertoires in COVID-19. The wider study: Acute and convalescent COVID-19 samples came from the United States, Italy and Spain. Nucleic acid was either cDNA or gDNA, and it came from T cells, B-cell-depleted T cells, or PBMCs.

Original processing methods: Nucleated cell number was recorded as an estimate derived from reference gene primer amplification. Produced via immunoSEQ multiplex PCR; TCRdb's table is partial and in-frame only. For V, J and clone size, that table is used; D and trimming come from the DNA. The table lists some 68,000 clones, around 83% of them singletons, with 28% in the top ten. Germline-derived CDR1 and CDR2 are SGHAT and FQDESV (reference sequence). CDR3 length: 15 residues. The V and J ends lost 0 bases and 4 bases, in that order; junction bases with no gene match: 5. The sequencing sample was made of peripheral blood. This receptor was obtained from a man between 65 and 79 years old with acute or convalescent COVID-19. The chain uses TRBV11-1 and TRBJ2-5; 7 nucleotides agree with TRBD1. For the CDR3, the DNA is TGTGCCAGCAGCTTAGCAGGGGGCATAATAGAGACCCAGTACTTC. Protein: CASSLAGGIIETQYF.